This T cell receptor (beta chain) is drawn from a study of shared clonotypes between healthy human individuals. Sequenced by immunoSEQ multiplex PCR; TCRdb stores in-frame clones only, minus some. In the table there are some 700,000 clones, less than 95% of which are singletons. This clone was counted a few times. The CDR3 contains 15 residues. J gave up 6 bases and V 5 bases, and 12 bases lay outside the gene matches. Germline CDR1 is SEHNR and CDR2 is FQNEAQ (reference sequence). Sample: memory CD8+ T cells from PBMCs. Subset meaning: CD45RO+ cells pooled with CCR7-negative TemRA cells. This receptor was obtained from a man between 18 and 29 years old in good health. Some clones in this sample may be carry-over from other donors' samples. This sequence joins TRBV7-9 and TRBJ2-7, with 8 bases that match TRBD1. CDR3 sequence reads: CASSELGQGYGEQYF. The CDR3 coding sequence is TGTGCCAGCAGCGAGCTTGGACAGGGCTACGGCGAGCAGTACTTC.